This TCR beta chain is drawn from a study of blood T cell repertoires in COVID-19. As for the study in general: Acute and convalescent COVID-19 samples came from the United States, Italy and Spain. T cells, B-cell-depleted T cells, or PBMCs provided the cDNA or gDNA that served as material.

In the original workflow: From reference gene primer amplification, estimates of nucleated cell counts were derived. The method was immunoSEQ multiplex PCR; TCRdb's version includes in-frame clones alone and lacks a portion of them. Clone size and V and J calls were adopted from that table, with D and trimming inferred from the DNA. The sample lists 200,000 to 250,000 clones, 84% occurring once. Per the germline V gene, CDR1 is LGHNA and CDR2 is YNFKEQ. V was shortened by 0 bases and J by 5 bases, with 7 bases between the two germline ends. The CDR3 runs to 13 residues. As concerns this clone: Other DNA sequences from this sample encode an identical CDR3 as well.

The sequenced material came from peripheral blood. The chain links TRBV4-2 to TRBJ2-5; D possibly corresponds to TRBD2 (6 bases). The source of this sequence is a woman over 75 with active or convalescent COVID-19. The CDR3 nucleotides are TGTGCCAGCAGCCAAGATGGGAGGGAGACCCAGTACTTC. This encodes CASSQDGRETQYF.